This T cell receptor beta chain was identified during a study of cytomegalovirus exposure and HLA in healthy donors. Both 60 Vbeta primers and 13 Jbeta primers went into the PCR. Libraries were prepared by immunoSEQ multiplex PCR; TCRdb keeps only in-frame clonotypes and omits some of them. Among 90,000 to 130,000 clones, 70% to 80% were seen once, and the ten largest hold around 3%. Trimming stripped 1 base from V and 6 bases from J, with 9 bases between. The germline gives CDR1 MNHNS, CDR2 SASEGT. The CDR3 loop spans 13 amino acids. Although they were nominally healthy when sampled, donors likely had unrecorded immune exposures.

The chain joins TRBV6-1 to TRBJ1-2; possibly TRBD1 for D (6 bases). The sample taken for sequencing was PBMCs. This sequence originates from a woman aged 18 to 35 in good health and CMV-seropositive. The CDR3 DNA is TGTGCCAGCAGTGAAGGTCAGGGGAATGGCTACACCTTC. This translates into CASSEGQGNGYTF.